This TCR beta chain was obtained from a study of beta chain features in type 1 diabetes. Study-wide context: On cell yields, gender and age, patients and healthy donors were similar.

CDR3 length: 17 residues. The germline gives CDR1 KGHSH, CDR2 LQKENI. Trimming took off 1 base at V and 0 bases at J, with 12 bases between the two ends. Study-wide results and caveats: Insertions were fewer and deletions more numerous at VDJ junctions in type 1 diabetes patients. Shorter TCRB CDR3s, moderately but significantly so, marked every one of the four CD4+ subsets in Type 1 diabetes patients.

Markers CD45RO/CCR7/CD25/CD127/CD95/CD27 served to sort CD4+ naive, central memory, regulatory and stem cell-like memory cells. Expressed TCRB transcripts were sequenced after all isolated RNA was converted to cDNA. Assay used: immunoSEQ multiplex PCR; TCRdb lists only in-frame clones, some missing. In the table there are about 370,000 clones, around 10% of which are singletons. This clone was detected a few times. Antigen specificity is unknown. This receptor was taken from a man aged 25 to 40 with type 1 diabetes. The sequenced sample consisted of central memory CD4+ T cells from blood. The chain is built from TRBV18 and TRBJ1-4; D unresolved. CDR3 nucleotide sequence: TGTGCCAGCTCACCACTGGGAAGCTCTCCAACTAATGAAAAACTGTTTTTT. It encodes CASSPLGSSPTNEKLFF.